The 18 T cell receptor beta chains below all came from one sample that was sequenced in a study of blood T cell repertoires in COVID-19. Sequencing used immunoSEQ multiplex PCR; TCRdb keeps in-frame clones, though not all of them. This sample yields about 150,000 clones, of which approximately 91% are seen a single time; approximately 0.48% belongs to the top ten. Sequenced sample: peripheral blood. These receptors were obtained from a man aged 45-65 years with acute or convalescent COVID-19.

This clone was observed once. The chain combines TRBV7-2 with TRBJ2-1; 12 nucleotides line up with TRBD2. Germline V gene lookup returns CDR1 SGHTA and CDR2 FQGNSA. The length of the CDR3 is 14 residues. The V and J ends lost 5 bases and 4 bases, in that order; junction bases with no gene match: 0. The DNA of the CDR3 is TGTGCCAGCAGCGGACTAGCGGGGTACAATGAGCAGTTCTTC. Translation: CASSGLAGYNEQFF.

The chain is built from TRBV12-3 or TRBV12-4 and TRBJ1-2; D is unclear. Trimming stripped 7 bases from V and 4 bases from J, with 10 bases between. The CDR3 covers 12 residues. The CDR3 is CASTDNPYGYTF. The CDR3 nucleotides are TGTGCCAGCACCGACAACCCCTATGGCTACACCTTC.

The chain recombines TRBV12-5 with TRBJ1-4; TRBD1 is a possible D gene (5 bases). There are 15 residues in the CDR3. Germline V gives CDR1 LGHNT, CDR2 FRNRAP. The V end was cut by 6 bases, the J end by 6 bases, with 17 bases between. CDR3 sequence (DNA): TGTGCTAGTGGGAATCCGGACAAATCTGATGAAAAACTGTTTTTT. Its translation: CASGNPDKSDEKLFF.

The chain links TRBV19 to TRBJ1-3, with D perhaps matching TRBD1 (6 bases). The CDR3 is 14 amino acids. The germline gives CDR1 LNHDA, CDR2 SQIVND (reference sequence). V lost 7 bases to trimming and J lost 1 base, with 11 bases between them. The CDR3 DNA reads TGTGCCAGTACCATCAGGGGTTCTGGAAACACCATATATTTT. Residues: CASTIRGSGNTIYF.

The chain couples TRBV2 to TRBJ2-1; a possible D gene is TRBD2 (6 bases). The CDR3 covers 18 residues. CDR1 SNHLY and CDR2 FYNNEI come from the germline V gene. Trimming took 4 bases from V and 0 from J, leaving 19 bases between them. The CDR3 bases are TGTGCCAGCAGTGTAGGTCTAGCGTTCCCGACCTCCTACAATGAGCAGTTCTTC. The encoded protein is CASSVGLAFPTSYNEQFF.

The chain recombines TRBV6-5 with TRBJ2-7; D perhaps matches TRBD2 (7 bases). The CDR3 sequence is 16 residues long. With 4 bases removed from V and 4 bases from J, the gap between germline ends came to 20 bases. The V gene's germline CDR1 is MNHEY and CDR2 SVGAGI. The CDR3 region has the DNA TGTGCCAGCAGTTTTAGCGGGCCCAGGGGATATTACGAGCAGTACTTC. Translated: CASSFSGPRGYYEQYF.

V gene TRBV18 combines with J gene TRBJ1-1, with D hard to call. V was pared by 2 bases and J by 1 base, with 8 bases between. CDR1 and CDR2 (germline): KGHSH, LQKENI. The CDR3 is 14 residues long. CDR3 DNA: TGTGCCAGCTCACCAGTTTCAGAGAACACTGAAGCTTTCTTT. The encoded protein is CASSPVSENTEAFF.

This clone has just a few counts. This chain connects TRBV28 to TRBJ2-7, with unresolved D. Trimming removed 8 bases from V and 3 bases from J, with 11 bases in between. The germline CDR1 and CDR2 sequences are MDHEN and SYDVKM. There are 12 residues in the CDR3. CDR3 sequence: CASSPFNYEQYF. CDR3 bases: TGTGCCAGCTCCCCCTTTAACTACGAGCAGTACTTC. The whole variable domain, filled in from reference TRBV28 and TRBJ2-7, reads DVKVTQSSRYLVKRTGEKVFLECVQDMDHENMFWYRQDPGLGLRLIYFSYDVKMKEKGDIPEGYSVSREKKERFSLILESASTNQTSMYLCASSPFNYEQYFGPGTRLTVT.

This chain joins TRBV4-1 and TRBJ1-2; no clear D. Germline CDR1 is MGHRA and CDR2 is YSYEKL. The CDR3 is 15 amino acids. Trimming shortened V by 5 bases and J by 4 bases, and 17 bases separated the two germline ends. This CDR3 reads CASSVAPGEGYGYTF. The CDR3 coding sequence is TGCGCCAGCAGCGTCGCACCCGGGGAGGGCTATGGCTACACCTTC.

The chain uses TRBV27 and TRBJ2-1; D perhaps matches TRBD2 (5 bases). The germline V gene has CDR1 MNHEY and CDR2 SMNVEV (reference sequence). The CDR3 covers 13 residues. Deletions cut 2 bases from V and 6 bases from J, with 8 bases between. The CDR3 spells CASSLSRGNEQFF. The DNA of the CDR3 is TGTGCCAGCAGTTTAAGTCGGGGCAATGAGCAGTTCTTC.

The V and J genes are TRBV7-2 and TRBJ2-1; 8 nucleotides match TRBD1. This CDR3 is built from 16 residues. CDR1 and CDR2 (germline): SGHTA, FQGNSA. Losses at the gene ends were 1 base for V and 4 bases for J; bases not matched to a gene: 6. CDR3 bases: TGTGCCAGCAGCTTAGGGGGCAGGGGGCTGTACAATGAGCAGTTCTTC. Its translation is CASSLGGRGLYNEQFF.

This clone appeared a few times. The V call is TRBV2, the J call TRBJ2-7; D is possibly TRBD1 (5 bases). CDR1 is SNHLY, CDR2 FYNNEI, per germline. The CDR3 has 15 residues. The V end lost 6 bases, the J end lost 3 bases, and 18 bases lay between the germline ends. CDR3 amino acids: CASSIRLTENYEQYF. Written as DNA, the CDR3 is TGTGCCAGCAGCATACGATTGACAGAGAACTACGAGCAGTACTTC.

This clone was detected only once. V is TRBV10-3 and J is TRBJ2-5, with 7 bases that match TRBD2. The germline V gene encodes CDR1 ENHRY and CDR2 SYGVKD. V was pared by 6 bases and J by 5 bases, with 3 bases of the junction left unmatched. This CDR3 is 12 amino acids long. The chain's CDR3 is CAIRGGSETQYF. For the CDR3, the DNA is TGTGCCATCAGAGGCGGGAGTGAGACCCAGTACTTC.

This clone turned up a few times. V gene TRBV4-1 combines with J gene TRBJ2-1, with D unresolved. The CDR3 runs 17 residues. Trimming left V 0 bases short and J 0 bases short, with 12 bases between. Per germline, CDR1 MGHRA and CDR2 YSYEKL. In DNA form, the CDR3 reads TGCGCCAGCAGCCAAGATCGTACAGATCTCTCCTACAATGAGCAGTTCTTC. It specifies CASSQDRTDLSYNEQFF.

The CDR3, as DNA: TGCAGCGGAAAACTAGCGGAGGGGGATGAGCAGTTCTTC. It yields the protein CSGKLAEGDEQFF. V usage is TRBV29-1 and J usage is TRBJ2-1, with 8 bases aligning to TRBD2. Trimming took 7 bases from V and 8 from J; bases not matched to a gene: 10. The germline V gene has CDR1 SQVTM and CDR2 ANQGSEA. CDR3 length: 13 residues.

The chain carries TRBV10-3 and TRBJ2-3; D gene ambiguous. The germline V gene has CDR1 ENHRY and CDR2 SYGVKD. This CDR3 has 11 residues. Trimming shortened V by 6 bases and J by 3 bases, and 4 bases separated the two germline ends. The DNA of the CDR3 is TGTGCCATCAGACAAACAGATACGCAGTATTTT. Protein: CAIRQTDTQYF.

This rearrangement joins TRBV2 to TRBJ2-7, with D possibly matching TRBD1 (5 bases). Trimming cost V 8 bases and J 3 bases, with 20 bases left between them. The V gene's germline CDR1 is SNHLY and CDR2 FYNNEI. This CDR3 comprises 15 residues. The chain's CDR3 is CASALGQGTVYEQYF. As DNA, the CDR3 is TGTGCCAGCGCCTTAGGGCAGGGTACAGTCTACGAGCAGTACTTC.

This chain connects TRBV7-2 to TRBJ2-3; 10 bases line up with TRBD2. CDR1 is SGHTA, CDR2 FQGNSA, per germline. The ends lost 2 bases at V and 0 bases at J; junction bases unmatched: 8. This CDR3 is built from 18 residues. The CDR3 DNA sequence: TGTGCCAGCAGCTTACGAGCTAGCGGGGGAACTAGCACAGATACGCAGTATTTT. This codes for CASSLRASGGTSTDTQYF. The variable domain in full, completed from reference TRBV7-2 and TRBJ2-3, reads GAGVSQSPSNKVTEKGKDVELRCDPISGHTALYWYRQSLGQGLEFLIYFQGNSAPDKSGLPSDRFSAERTGGSVSTLTIQRTQQEDSAVYLCASSLRASGGTSTDTQYFGPGTRLTVL.